Each of the 31 T cell receptor beta chains below was sequenced from the same sample in a study of T cell responses to AZD1222 COVID-19 vaccine. The assay was immunoSEQ multiplex PCR, and TCRdb's table has in-frame clones only and misses some. Among under 150,000 clones, nearly 90% were seen once, and the ten largest hold 8% to 10%. The source was peripheral blood, collected 28 days after the second AZD1222 dose. The origin of the receptors is an adult who received the AZD1222 COVID-19 vaccine.

The chain has TRBV19 and TRBJ1-6; a weak D match, TRBD1 (5 bases). The CDR3 sequence is 14 residues long. The V end lost 7 bases, the J end lost 7 bases, and 14 bases lay between the germline ends. The germline V gene has CDR1 LNHDA and CDR2 SQIVND (reference sequence). The CDR3: CASKVGTGNSPLHF. For the CDR3, the DNA is TGTGCCAGTAAGGTGGGGACGGGAAATTCACCCCTCCACTTT.

The rearrangement links TRBV4-1 to TRBJ2-1, with TRBD2 matching 11 bases. The CDR3 is 16 residues long. Trimming removed 4 bases from V and 3 bases from J; junction bases left unmatched: 5. In germline, CDR1 is MGHRA, CDR2 YSYEKL. The CDR3 loop is CASSLLAGVLYNEQFF. CDR3 nucleotide sequence: TGCGCCAGCAGCCTACTAGCGGGAGTTCTCTACAATGAGCAGTTCTTC.

V usage is TRBV19 and J usage is TRBJ1-2, with TRBD1 matching 7 bases. Per germline, CDR1 LNHDA and CDR2 SQIVND (reference sequence). This CDR3 region has 12 residues. Unmatched junction bases numbered 5, after V lost 10 bases and J lost 3 bases. CDR3 coding DNA: TGTGCCACCCCCGGGACAGACTATGGCTACACCTTC. Its translation: CATPGTDYGYTF.

This sequence joins TRBV10-3 and TRBJ2-1; D assignment may be TRBD1 or TRBD2 (5 bases each). This CDR3 is built from 14 residues. V was clipped by 10 bases and J by 9 bases, with 22 bases between them. Per germline, CDR1 ENHRY and CDR2 SYGVKD. The CDR3 loop reads CASYGAPGGREQFF. The CDR3 coding sequence is TGTGCCAGTTACGGGGCTCCCGGTGGGCGTGAGCAGTTCTTC.

This rearrangement joins TRBV11-2 to TRBJ2-7; D is ambiguous. The germline V and J ends were trimmed by 3 bases and 1 base, with 10 bases remaining between them. This CDR3 has 14 residues. Germline loops: CDR1 SGHAT, CDR2 FQNNGV. The CDR3 sequence is CASSFTKGSYEQYF. As DNA, the CDR3 is TGTGCCAGCAGCTTCACCAAGGGTTCCTACGAGCAGTACTTC.

This chain connects TRBV7-2 to TRBJ1-1; D call uncertain. Trimming shortened V by 0 bases and J by 2 bases, and 7 bases separated the two germline ends. The CDR3 totals 14 residues. Germline V gene data show CDR1 as SGHTA and CDR2 as FQGNSA. CDR3 in amino acids: CASSLAAANTEAFF. CDR3 DNA: TGTGCCAGCAGCTTAGCGGCAGCTAACACTGAAGCTTTCTTT. The full variable domain, rest sourced from reference TRBV7-2 and TRBJ1-1, is GAGVSQSPSNKVTEKGKDVELRCDPISGHTALYWYRQSLGQGLEFLIYFQGNSAPDKSGLPSDRFSAERTGGSVSTLTIQRTQQEDSAVYLCASSLAAANTEAFFGQGTRLTVV.

This clone has just a few counts. CDR3 residues: CASSLRTGRTEAFF. The CDR3 coding sequence is TGCGCCAGCAGCCTCCGGACAGGGCGGACTGAAGCTTTCTTT. This chain uses TRBV4-3 with TRBJ1-1; 8 nucleotides agree with TRBD1. CDR3 length: 14 amino acids. Germline CDR1 is LGHNA and CDR2 is YSLEER. The J segment lost 5 bases and the V segment lost 4 bases, leaving 6 bases of the junction unmatched.

The count of this clone is one. The V gene is TRBV10-3, the J gene TRBJ1-3; the D gene is possibly TRBD1 (6 bases). Germline V gives CDR1 ENHRY, CDR2 SYGVKD. Deletions cut 8 bases from V and 4 bases from J, with 21 bases between. The CDR3 totals 16 residues. CDR3 nucleotide sequence: TGTGCCATCGGCGGGACATCTTTCAAGCTAGGAAACACCATATATTTT. Amino acids: CAIGGTSFKLGNTIYF.

This clone was observed a single time. This chain links TRBV12-3 or TRBV12-4 with TRBJ1-2; D is unclear. CDR3 length equals 13 residues. Trimming removed 3 bases at V and 5 bases at J, with 10 bases between. Here the CDR3 reads CASSLLGRYGYTF. In DNA, the CDR3 is TGTGCCAGCAGTTTGTTGGGGAGGTATGGCTACACCTTC.

For the CDR3, the DNA is TGTGCCTGGAACGGGGGATCCTACGAGCAGTACTTC. Its translation: CAWNGGSYEQYF. The rearrangement uses TRBV30 and TRBJ2-7; tentatively, D is TRBD2 (6 bases). Germline assignment: CDR1 GTSNPN and CDR2 SVGIG (reference sequence). V lost 4 bases to trimming and J lost 1 base, with 8 bases between them. The CDR3 loop spans 12 amino acids.

This chain connects TRBV12-3 or TRBV12-4 to TRBJ1-2, with 7 nucleotides matching TRBD1. The CDR3 spans 11 residues. Trimming at V came to 6 bases and at J to 10 bases, leaving 5 bases not matched to a gene. Here the CDR3 reads CASSRDRSYTF. The CDR3 DNA reads as TGTGCCAGCAGCCGGGACAGATCCTACACCTTC.

The chain combines TRBV12-3 or TRBV12-4 with TRBJ1-5; D remains ambiguous. The CDR3 is made up of 12 amino acids. Deletions cut 2 bases from V and 7 bases from J, with 6 bases between. The CDR3 DNA is TGTGCCAGCAGTTTAAACCTCCAGCCCCAGCATTTT. Protein product: CASSLNLQPQHF.

This chain connects TRBV5-8 to TRBJ1-1; D gene ambiguous. CDR1 SGHTS and CDR2 YDEGEE come from the germline V gene. The V end was cut by 0 bases, the J end by 7 bases, with 7 bases between. This CDR3 contains 12 residues. The chain's CDR3 is CASSLGYFEAFF. Here the CDR3 DNA reads TGTGCCAGCAGCTTGGGTTACTTTGAAGCTTTCTTT.

This sequence joins TRBV25-1 and TRBJ1-2; D is ambiguous. Germline loops: CDR1 MGHDK, CDR2 SYGVNS. The CDR3 covers 13 residues. V gave up 0 bases and J gave up 8 bases, with 10 bases separating them. CDR3 bases: TGTGCCAGCAGTGAATACCCAGGTGGAGGCTACACCTTC. Translated, it gives CASSEYPGGGYTF.

The chain carries TRBV19 and TRBJ2-2, with D tentatively TRBD1 (6 bases). Looked up from germline, CDR1 is LNHDA and CDR2 is SQIVND (reference sequence). This CDR3 spans 16 amino acids. Trimming stripped 7 bases from V and 0 bases from J, with 15 bases between. This chain's CDR3 is CASNADRFSNTGELFF. The CDR3 bases are TGTGCCAGTAATGCCGACAGGTTTTCGAACACCGGGGAGCTGTTTTTT. Filled out from reference TRBV19 and TRBJ2-2, the complete variable domain reads DGGITQSPKYLFRKEGQNVTLSCEQNLNHDAMYWYRQDPGQGLRLIYYSQIVNDFQKGDIAEGYSVSREKKESFPLTVTSAQKNPTAFYLCASNADRFSNTGELFFGEGSRLTVL.

This chain joins TRBV11-2 and TRBJ1-3, with TRBD1 as a possible D gene (5 bases). The germline V gene has CDR1 SGHAT and CDR2 FQNNGV. The CDR3 spans 19 residues. Deletions cut 4 bases from V and 3 bases from J, with 25 bases between. Written as DNA, the CDR3 is TGTGCCAGCAGCTGGTCGGGGTGGTCAGGCGGGACCGGTGGAAACACCATATATTTT. This gives the protein CASSWSGWSGGTGGNTIYF.

The chain combines TRBV7-2 with TRBJ2-7; 9 bases line up with TRBD1. Germline CDR1 is SGHTA and CDR2 is FQGNSA. The trim removed 5 bases at V and 6 bases at J, leaving 8 bases unmatched. The CDR3 consists of 14 residues. In nucleotides, the CDR3 is TGTGCCAGCAGCAGCCGTTACAGGGGGCCCGAGCAGTACTTC. As protein: CASSSRYRGPEQYF.

This rearrangement joins TRBV5-6 to TRBJ2-7; 10 bases align to TRBD1. Germline V lookup: CDR1 SGHDT, CDR2 YYEEEE. J gave up 4 bases and V 7 bases, and 5 bases lay outside the gene matches. The length of the CDR3 is 13 residues. CDR3 DNA: TGTGCCAGCGGCCGACAGGGGGCGTACGAGCAGTACTTC. This translates into CASGRQGAYEQYF.

The chain carries TRBV29-1 and TRBJ2-7, with unresolved D. In germline, CDR1 is SQVTM, CDR2 ANQGSEA. Trimming took 1 base from V and 4 from J, leaving 11 bases between them. The CDR3 has 13 amino acids. CDR3 in DNA: TGCAGCGTTGAAGCCGATGATGGGTACGAGCAGTACTTC. This translates into CSVEADDGYEQYF.

In this sample, this clone turned up a few times. The CDR3 sequence is CATSDQAEVNTEAFF. The CDR3 DNA is TGTGCCACCAGTGATCAGGCGGAGGTGAACACTGAAGCTTTCTTT. The J gene is TRBJ1-1, the V gene TRBV24-1, with no clear D. CDR1 and CDR2 (germline): KGHDR, SFDVKD. This CDR3 spans 15 amino acids. The ends were cut back, 3 bases at V and 0 bases at J, with 10 bases in the middle.

This clone was recorded once. The J gene is TRBJ1-1, the V gene TRBV11-2, with D unresolved. Trimming took off 3 bases at V and 4 bases at J, with 9 bases between the two ends. Germline CDR1 reads SGHAT; CDR2 reads FQNNGV. This CDR3 is built from 13 residues. The CDR3 loop reads CASSFASSTEAFF. The CDR3 nucleotides are TGTGCCAGCAGCTTCGCGTCGAGCACTGAAGCTTTCTTT.

The J gene is TRBJ1-2, the V gene TRBV4-1, with 8 positions matching TRBD1. The CDR3 is made up of 16 amino acids. Germline lookup yields CDR1 MGHRA and CDR2 YSYEKL. The V segment lost 1 base and the J segment 3 bases; nucleotides outside the gene matches: 7. This CDR3 reads CASSQALGQGDYGYTF. In DNA, the CDR3 is TGCGCCAGCAGCCAAGCCCTAGGACAGGGCGACTATGGCTACACCTTC.

The chain joins TRBV29-1 to TRBJ1-1; 10 positions match TRBD1. The V segment lost 7 bases and the J segment 0 bases; nucleotides outside the gene matches: 8. The CDR3 consists of 15 residues. CDR1 is SQVTM and CDR2 is ANQGSEA in the germline V gene. The CDR3 DNA reads as TGCAGCGGGGGTCCGGGACAGGGGATGAACACTGAAGCTTTCTTT. The encoded protein is CSGGPGQGMNTEAFF.

The rearrangement links TRBV3-1 (or the pseudogene TRBV3-2) to TRBJ2-1; D unresolved. The CDR3 is made up of 13 amino acids. Trimming left V 4 bases short and J 5 bases short, with 9 bases between. Germline V gives CDR1 LGHDT, CDR2 YNNKEL (reference sequence). The CDR3 DNA reads as TGTGCCAGCAGCCCCTCCGGGCACAATGAGCAGTTCTTC. Translation: CASSPSGHNEQFF.

The chain has TRBV6-6 and TRBJ1-5; D not certain. V gave up 6 bases and J gave up 0 bases, with 15 bases separating them. This CDR3 spans 16 amino acids. Germline lookup yields CDR1 MNHNY and CDR2 SVGAGI (reference sequence). The CDR3 nucleotides are TGTGCCAGCAGCTACCTTATATCCGGTAGCAATCAGCCCCAGCATTTT. It codes for CASSYLISGSNQPQHF.

The chain couples TRBV5-1 to TRBJ1-5, with D possibly TRBD1 on 5 matching bases. There are 14 residues in the CDR3. Germline values: CDR1 SGHRS, CDR2 YFSETQ. V lost 0 bases and J 11 bases, leaving 15 bases between the germline ends. The CDR3 reads CASSLVPGPEAQHF. CDR3 DNA: TGCGCCAGCAGCTTGGTCCCGGGGCCAGAGGCCCAGCATTTT.

In its sample, this clone was seen once. The chain employs TRBV6-2 or TRBV6-3 and TRBJ2-2, with D perhaps given as TRBD1 or TRBD2 (6 bases each). The germline V gene encodes CDR1 MNHEY and CDR2 SVGEGT. CDR3 length equals 16 residues. Trimming removed 5 bases at V and 8 bases at J, with 21 bases between. The CDR3 region has the DNA TGTGCCAGCAGTCCCAGGGCCCGTGGGGGGCCAGGGGAGCTGTTTTTT. It specifies CASSPRARGGPGELFF.

The chain joins TRBV7-7 to TRBJ2-5; 9 nucleotides align to TRBD1. Germline V gene sequence: CDR1 SSHAT, CDR2 FNYEAQ (reference sequence). The CDR3 length is 16 residues. V gave up 1 base and J gave up 4 bases; unmatched junction bases: 7. CDR3 amino acids: CASSLGSGQGGETQYF. CDR3 DNA: TGTGCCAGCAGCTTAGGTTCGGGACAGGGTGGAGAGACCCAGTACTTC.

This chain uses TRBV6-5 with TRBJ1-5; TRBD1 matches 7 bases. Germline CDR1 MNHEY, CDR2 SVGAGI. V was pared by 6 bases and J by 6 bases, with 11 bases of the junction left unmatched. The CDR3 totals 15 residues. CDR3 sequence (DNA): TGTGCCAGCAGGATGACAGGGAGGTCAGGTCAGCCCCAGCATTTT. Protein product: CASRMTGRSGQPQHF.

The genes are TRBV19 and TRBJ2-6; no definite D call. Germline V gene sequence: CDR1 LNHDA, CDR2 SQIVND (reference sequence). This CDR3 is built from 15 residues. Trimming stripped 10 bases from V and 0 bases from J, with 13 bases between. The CDR3: CATQRKSSGANVLTF. DNA of the CDR3: TGTGCCACCCAGCGAAAAAGCTCTGGGGCCAACGTCCTGACTTTC.

The chain links TRBV19 to TRBJ2-1; 8 bases are a match to TRBD2. The CDR3 runs to 15 residues. The V segment lost 7 bases and the J segment 0 bases; nucleotides outside the gene matches: 5. The germline V gene has CDR1 LNHDA and CDR2 SQIVND (reference sequence). The chain's CDR3 is CASTLAGASYNEQFF. The CDR3, as DNA: TGTGCCAGTACCCTAGCGGGTGCCTCCTACAATGAGCAGTTCTTC.